The rows below give T cell receptor beta chains drawn from one sample of a study of T cells in Graves' hyperthyroidism and ophthalmopathy. TCRdb re-analysed the multiplex PCR reads in MiXCR, keeping a single row per CDR3 protein. Here the sample spans over 350,000 distinct CDR3 sequences, over 11% being singletons. Material for sequencing was blood. Receptor source: a man aged 50-60 years with Graves' ophthalmopathy. Each CDR3 is given with its conserved first and last residue. A D gene is named only where the DNA matches it firmly. Rows may omit the clone size; those that give it use once, few, many or a size class.

v_call	d_call	clone_size	j_call	cdr3_aa	cdr3_nt
TRBV7-9	-	many	TRBJ2-1	CASSPKGGGYNEQFF	TGTGCCAGCAGCCCTAAGGGGGGGGGTTACAATGAGCAGTTCTTC
TRBV20-1	-	few	TRBJ1-6	CSVKDGSYNSPLHF	TGCAGTGTTAAAGACGGATCCTATAATTCACCCCTCCACTTT
TRBV7-9	TRBD2	-	TRBJ2-1	CASSQSGTRSFGNEQFF	TGTGCCAGCAGCCAATCCGGGACTAGGTCTTTTGGAAATGAGCAGTTCTTC
TRBV7-9	-	-	TRBJ1-1	CASSSQGKNTEAFF	TGTGCCAGCAGCTCCCAGGGAAAAAACACTGAAGCTTTCTTT
TRBV3-1	-	few	TRBJ2-7	CASSRLSEQCF	TGTGCCAGCAGCCGCTTGAGCGAGCAGTGCTTC
TRBV2	TRBD1	many	TRBJ2-7	CASSMTGEPTEQYF	TGTGCCAGCAGTATGACAGGGGAGCCCACCGAGCAGTACTTC
TRBV11-2	TRBD2	many	TRBJ2-7	CASSSQREPSYEQYF	TGTGCCAGCAGCTCACAGCGGGAGCCCTCCTACGAGCAGTACTTC
TRBV6-1	-	many	TRBJ2-7	CASKGVGYEQYF	TGTGCCAGCAAGGGCGTCGGGTACGAGCAGTACTTC
TRBV6-2/TRBV6-3	TRBD2	few	TRBJ2-7	CASNLPGLPGSAGLAQYF	TGTGCCAGCAACCTTCCGGGACTACCGGGCTCCGCTGGCTTGGCGCAGTACTTC
TRBV12-3/TRBV12-4	-	many	TRBJ1-2	CASSLASRADGYTF	TGTGCCAGCAGTTTAGCGAGTAGGGCAGATGGCTACACCTTC
TRBV7-9	-	many	TRBJ1-5	CASSLEGSNQPQHF	TGTGCCAGCAGCTTAGAGGGTAGCAATCAGCCCCAGCATTTT
TRBV6-5	-	few	TRBJ2-7	CASSYRDRSYEQYF	TGTGCCAGCAGTTACCGGGACCGATCCTACGAGCAGTACTTC
TRBV12-3/TRBV12-4	TRBD2	many	TRBJ2-3	CASSLVGSGRAATQYF	TGTGCCAGCAGTTTAGTAGGGAGCGGGAGGGCGGCTACGCAGTATTTT